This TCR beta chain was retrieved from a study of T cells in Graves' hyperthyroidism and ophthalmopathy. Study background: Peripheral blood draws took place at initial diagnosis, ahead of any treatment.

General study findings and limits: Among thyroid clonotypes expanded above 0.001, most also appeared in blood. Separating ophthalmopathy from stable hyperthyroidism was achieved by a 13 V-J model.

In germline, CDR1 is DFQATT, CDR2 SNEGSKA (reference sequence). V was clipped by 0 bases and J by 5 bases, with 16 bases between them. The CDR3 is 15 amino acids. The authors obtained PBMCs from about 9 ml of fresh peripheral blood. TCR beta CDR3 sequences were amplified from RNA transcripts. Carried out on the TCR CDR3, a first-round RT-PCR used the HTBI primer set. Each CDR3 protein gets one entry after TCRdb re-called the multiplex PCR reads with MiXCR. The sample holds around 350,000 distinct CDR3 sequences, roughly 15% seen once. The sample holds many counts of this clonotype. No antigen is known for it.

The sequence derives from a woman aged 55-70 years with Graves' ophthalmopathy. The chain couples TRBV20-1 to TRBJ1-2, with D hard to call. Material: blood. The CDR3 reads CSARDGSPQAYGYTF. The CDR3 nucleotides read TGCAGTGCTAGAGATGGGAGTCCCCAGGCTTATGGCTACACCTTC.